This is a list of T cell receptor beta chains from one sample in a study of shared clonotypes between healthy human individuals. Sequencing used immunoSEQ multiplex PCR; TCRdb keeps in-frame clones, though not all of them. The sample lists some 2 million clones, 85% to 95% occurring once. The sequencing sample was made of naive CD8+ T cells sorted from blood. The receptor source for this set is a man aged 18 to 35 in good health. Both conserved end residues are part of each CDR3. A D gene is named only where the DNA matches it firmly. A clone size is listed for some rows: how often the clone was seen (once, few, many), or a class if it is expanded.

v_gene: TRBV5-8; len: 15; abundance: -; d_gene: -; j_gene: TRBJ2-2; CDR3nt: TGTGCCAGCAGCTTGGTATTAGGCCCCACAGGGGAGCTGTTTTTT; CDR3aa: CASSLVLGPTGELFF
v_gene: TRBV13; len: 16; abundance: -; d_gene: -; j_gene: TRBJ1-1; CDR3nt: TGTGCCAGCAGCTTCGGGGAGGGTCGTCTGAACACTGAAGCTTTCTTT; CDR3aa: CASSFGEGRLNTEAFF
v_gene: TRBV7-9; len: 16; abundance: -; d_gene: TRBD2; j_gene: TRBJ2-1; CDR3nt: TGTGCCAGCAGCTTATTTGGGATTAGCGGGAATGATGAGCAGTTCTTC; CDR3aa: CASSLFGISGNDEQFF
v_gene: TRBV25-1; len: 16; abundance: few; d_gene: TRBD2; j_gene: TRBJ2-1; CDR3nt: TGTGCCAGCAGTGAAACTAGCGGGGGCCCCTACAATGAGCAGTTCTTC; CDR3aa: CASSETSGGPYNEQFF
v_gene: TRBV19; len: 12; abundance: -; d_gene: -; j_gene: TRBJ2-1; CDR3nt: TGTGCCAGTAGTCTGGCGGACAATGAGCAGTTCTTC; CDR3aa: CASSLADNEQFF
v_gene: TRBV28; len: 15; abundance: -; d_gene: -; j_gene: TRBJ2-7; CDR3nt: TGTGCCAGCAGTTTACCCCCCCTCGCCGCCTACGAGCAGTACTTC; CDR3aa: CASSLPPLAAYEQYF
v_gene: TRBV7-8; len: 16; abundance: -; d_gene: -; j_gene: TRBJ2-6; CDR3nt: TGTGCCAGCAGCTATGTGTTGGTGTCTGGGGCCAACGTCCTGACTTTC; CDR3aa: CASSYVLVSGANVLTF
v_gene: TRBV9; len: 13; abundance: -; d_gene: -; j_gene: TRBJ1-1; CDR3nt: TGTGCCAGCAGCCCCACAGTGAACACTGAAGCTTTCTTT; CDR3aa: CASSPTVNTEAFF
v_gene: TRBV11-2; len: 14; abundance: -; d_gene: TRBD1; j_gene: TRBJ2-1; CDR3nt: TGTGCCAGCAGCCCAGGGGGTCCTCACAATGAGCAGTTCTTC; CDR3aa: CASSPGGPHNEQFF
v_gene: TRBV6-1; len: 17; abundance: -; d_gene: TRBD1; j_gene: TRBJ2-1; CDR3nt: TGTGCCAGCAGTGAATACGGGCAGGGGGTTTGGTTGGATGAGCAGTTCTTC; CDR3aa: CASSEYGQGVWLDEQFF
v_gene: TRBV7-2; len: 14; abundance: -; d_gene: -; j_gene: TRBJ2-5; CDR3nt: TGTGCCAGCAGCAACAGCGGTTTAGCGGAGACCCAGTACTTC; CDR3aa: CASSNSGLAETQYF
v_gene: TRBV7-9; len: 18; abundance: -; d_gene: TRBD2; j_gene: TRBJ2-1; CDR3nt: TGTGCCAGCAGCGCCCCCCTAGCGGGAGGCCGAGAATACAATGAGCAGTTCTTC; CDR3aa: CASSAPLAGGREYNEQFF
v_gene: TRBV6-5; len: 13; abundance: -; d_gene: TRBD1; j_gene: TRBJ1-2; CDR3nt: TGTGCCAGCAGCCCGACAGGGGCGGGGGGCTACACCTTC; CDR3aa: CASSPTGAGGYTF
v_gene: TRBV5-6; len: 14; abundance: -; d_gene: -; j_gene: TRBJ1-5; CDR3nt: TGTGCCAGCAGCCCCGACGGGGACAATCAGCCCCAGCATTTT; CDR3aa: CASSPDGDNQPQHF
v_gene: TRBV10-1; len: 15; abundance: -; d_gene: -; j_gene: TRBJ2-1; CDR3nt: TGCGCCAGCAGTGAGGGGAACAGAGACTACAATGAGCAGTTCTTC; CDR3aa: CASSEGNRDYNEQFF
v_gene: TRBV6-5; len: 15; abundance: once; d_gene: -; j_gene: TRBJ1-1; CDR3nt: TGTGCCAGCAGTTCGAGGGTCAGGGGTAACACTGAAGCTTTCTTT; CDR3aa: CASSSRVRGNTEAFF